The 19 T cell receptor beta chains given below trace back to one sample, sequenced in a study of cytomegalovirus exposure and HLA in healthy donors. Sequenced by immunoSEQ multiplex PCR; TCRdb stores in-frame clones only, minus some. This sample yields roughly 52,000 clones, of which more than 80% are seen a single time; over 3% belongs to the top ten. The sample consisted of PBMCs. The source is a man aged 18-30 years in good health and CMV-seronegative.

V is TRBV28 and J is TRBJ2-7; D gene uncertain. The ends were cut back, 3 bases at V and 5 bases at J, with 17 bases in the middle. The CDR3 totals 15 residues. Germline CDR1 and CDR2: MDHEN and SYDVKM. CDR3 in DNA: TGTGCCAGCAGTTTTTTAGTTCGCGGTTCCGACGAGCAGTACTTC. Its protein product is CASSFLVRGSDEQYF.

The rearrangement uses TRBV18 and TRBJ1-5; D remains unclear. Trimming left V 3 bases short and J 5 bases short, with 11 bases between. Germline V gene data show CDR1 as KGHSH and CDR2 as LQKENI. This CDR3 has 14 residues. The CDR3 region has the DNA TGTGCCAGCTCACCGAGACAAAATTATCAGCCCCAGCATTTT. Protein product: CASSPRQNYQPQHF.

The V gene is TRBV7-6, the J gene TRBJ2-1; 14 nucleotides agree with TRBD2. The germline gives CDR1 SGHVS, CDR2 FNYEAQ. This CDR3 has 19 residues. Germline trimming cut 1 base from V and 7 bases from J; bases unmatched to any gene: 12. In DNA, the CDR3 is TGTGCCAGCAGCTTAGTATGGGGAACCGGGACTAGCGGGAGAAATGAGCAGTTCTTC. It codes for CASSLVWGTGTSGRNEQFF.

The chain's CDR3 is CASSFPSGGLNEQFF. CDR3 nucleotide sequence: TGTGCCAGCAGTTTTCCTAGCGGGGGTCTCAATGAGCAGTTCTTC. This sequence joins TRBV27 and TRBJ2-1; 10 positions match TRBD2. With 3 bases clipped from V and 6 bases from J, the junction kept 5 bases outside the gene matches. CDR1 and CDR2 from the germline V gene are MNHEY and SMNVEV (reference sequence). This CDR3 region has 15 residues.

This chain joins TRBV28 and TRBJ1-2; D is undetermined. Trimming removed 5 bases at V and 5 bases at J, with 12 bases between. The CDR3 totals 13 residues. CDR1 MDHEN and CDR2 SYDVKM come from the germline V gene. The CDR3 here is CASSGYRRYGYTF. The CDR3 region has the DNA TGTGCCAGCAGTGGATACAGACGGTATGGCTACACCTTC.

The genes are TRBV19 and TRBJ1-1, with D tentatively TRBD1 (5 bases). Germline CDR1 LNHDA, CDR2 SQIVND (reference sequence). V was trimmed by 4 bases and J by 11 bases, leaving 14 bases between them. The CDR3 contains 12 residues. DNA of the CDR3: TGTGCCAGTAGTACAGGGATCGTTGGGGCTTTCTTT. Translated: CASSTGIVGAFF.

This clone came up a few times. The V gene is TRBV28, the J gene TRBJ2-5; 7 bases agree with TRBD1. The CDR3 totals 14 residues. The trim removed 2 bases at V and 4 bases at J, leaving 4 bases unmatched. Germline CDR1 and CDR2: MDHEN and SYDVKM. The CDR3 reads CASSLVQGRETQYF. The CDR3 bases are TGTGCCAGCAGTTTAGTACAGGGGAGAGAGACCCAGTACTTC.

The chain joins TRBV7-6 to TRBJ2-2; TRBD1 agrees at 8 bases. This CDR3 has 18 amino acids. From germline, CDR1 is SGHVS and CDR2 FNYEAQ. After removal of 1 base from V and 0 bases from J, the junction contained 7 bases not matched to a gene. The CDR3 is CASSLEGRGRPNTGELFF. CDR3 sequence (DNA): TGTGCCAGCAGCTTAGAGGGCAGGGGGCGGCCGAACACCGGGGAGCTGTTTTTT.

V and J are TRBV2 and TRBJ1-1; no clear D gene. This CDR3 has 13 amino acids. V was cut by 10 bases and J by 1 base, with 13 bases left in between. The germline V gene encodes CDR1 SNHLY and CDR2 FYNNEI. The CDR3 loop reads CATSLAGNTEAFF. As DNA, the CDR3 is TGTGCCACCTCCCTGGCGGGGAACACTGAAGCTTTCTTT.

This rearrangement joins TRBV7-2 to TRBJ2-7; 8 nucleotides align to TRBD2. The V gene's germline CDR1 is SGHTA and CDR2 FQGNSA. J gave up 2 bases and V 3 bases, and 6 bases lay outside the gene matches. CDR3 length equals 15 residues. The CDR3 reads CASSLSGTRAYEQYF. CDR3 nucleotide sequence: TGTGCCAGCAGCTTGTCAGGGACTAGGGCCTACGAGCAGTACTTC.

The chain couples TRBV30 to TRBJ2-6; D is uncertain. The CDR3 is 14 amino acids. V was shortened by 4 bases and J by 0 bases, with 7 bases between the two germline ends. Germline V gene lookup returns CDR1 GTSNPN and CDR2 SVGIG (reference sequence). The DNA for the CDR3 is TGTGCCTGGAAGTCAGGCTCTGGGGCCAACGTCCTGACTTTC. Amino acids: CAWKSGSGANVLTF.

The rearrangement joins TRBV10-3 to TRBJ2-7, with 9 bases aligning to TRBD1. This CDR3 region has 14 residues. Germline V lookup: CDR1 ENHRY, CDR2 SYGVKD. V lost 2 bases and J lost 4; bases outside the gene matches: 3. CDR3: CAISEGTGNYEQYF. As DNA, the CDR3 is TGTGCCATCAGTGAGGGGACAGGGAATTACGAGCAGTACTTC.

CDR3 bases: TGTGCAAGTCGCGGAGGGACAGGGGCCGGCTACACCTTC. It is translated as CASRGGTGAGYTF. The chain links TRBV12-2 to TRBJ1-2; TRBD1 was called by the table and not checked on the DNA. TRBV12-2 is a known pseudogene. This CDR3 is 13 amino acids long.

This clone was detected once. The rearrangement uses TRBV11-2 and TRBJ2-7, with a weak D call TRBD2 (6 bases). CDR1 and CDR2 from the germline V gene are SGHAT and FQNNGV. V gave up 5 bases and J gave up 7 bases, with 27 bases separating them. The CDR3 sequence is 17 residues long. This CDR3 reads CASSPARRLRIREEQYF. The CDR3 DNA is TGTGCCAGCAGCCCAGCCCGGCGTTTGAGGATACGGGAGGAGCAGTACTTC.

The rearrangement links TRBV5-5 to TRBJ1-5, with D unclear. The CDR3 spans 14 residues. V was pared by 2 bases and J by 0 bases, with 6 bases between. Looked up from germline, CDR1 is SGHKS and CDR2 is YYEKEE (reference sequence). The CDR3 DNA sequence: TGTGCCAGCAGCTTTACAGATAGCAATCAGCCCCAGCATTTT. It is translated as CASSFTDSNQPQHF.

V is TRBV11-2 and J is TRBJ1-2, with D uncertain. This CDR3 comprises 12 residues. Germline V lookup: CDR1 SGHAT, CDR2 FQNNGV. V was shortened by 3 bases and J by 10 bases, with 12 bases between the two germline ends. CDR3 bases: TGTGCCAGCAGCTTGCAATACGGGGTCTACACCTTC. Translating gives CASSLQYGVYTF.

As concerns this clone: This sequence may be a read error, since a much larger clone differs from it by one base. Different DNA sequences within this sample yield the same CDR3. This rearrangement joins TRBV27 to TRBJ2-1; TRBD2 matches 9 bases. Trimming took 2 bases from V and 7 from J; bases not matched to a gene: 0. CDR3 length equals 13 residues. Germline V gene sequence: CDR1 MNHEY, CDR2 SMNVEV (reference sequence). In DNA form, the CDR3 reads TGTGCCAGCAGTTTAGCGGGGGGGAATGAGCAGTTCTTC. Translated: CASSLAGGNEQFF.

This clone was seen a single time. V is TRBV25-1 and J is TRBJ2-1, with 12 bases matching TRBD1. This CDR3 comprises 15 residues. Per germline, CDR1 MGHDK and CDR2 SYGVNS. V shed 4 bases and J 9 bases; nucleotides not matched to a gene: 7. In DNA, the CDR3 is TGTGCCAGCAGTGCCCACGGGACAGGGGGCAGTGAGCAGTTCTTC. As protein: CASSAHGTGGSEQFF.

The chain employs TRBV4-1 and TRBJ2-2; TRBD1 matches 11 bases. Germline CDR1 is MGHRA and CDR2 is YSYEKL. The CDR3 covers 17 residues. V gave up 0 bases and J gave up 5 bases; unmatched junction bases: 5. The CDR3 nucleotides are TGCGCCAGCAGCCAAGAAGGGGGGACAGGGGGAACCGGGGAGCTGTTTTTT. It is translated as CASSQEGGTGGTGELFF.